A single sample gave rise to the 25 T cell receptor beta chains below, sequenced in a study of blood T cell repertoires in COVID-19 (dated by TCRdb to about 2020). Library preparation was by the immunoSEQ multiplex PCR assay. TCRdb re-hosts the immuneACCESS table, in-frame sequences only. Its copies lack some clones; in the studies checked, an unresolved V gene accounts for under half of them, and the cause for the rest is not known. Present in this sample are 330,000 or so clones, approximately 90% of which were seen just once. The top ten hold 3% to 4% of the sample. Material: peripheral blood. The source is a woman aged 55-69 years with COVID-19, enrolled during active disease.

This clone appeared once. The chain is built from TRBV29-1 and TRBJ1-4, with D perhaps matching TRBD1 (6 bases). V lost 7 bases and J lost 8, with 14 bases in between. The CDR3 totals 12 residues. Germline CDR1 and CDR2: SQVTM and ANQGSEA. CDR3 sequence: CSGATGREKLFF. The CDR3, as DNA: TGCAGCGGGGCAACAGGGCGCGAAAAACTGTTTTTT.

This clone has just one count. V and J are TRBV2 and TRBJ2-3; TRBD2 aligns across 11 bases. CDR3 length equals 15 residues. Trimming removed 5 bases from V and 3 bases from J; junction bases left unmatched: 4. Germline CDR1 reads SNHLY; CDR2 reads FYNNEI. This CDR3 reads CASSYLAGGTDTQYF. CDR3 nucleotides: TGTGCCAGCAGTTACCTAGCGGGGGGAACAGATACGCAGTATTTT.

The chain is built from TRBV19 and TRBJ2-5; 8 positions match TRBD2. The CDR3 loop spans 15 amino acids. V dropped 5 bases and J dropped 1; count of bases not matched to a gene: 6. Germline CDR1 reads LNHDA; CDR2 reads SQIVND (reference sequence). This CDR3 is CASSGGLVVQETQYF. In nucleotides, the CDR3 is TGTGCCAGTAGTGGGGGACTAGTAGTCCAAGAGACCCAGTACTTC.

The rearrangement links TRBV12-3 or TRBV12-4 to TRBJ2-5; perhaps TRBD1 as D (6 bases). The length of the CDR3 is 11 residues. Trimming left V 8 bases short and J 7 bases short, with 11 bases between. The CDR3 DNA reads as TGTGCCAGCTGGGGGCCCGGGACCCAGTACTTC. This encodes CASWGPGTQYF.

The V call is TRBV19, the J call TRBJ2-7, with 10 bases fitting TRBD2. There are 17 residues in the CDR3. V shed 3 bases and J 1 base; nucleotides not matched to a gene: 9. Germline loops: CDR1 LNHDA, CDR2 SQIVND (reference sequence). This chain's CDR3 is CASSMTSGGASSYEQYF. As DNA, the CDR3 is TGTGCCAGTAGTATGACCAGCGGGGGGGCCAGTTCCTACGAGCAGTACTTC. Supplemented by reference TRBV19 and TRBJ2-7, the full variable domain reads DGGITQSPKYLFRKEGQNVTLSCEQNLNHDAMYWYRQDPGQGLRLIYYSQIVNDFQKGDIAEGYSVSREKKESFPLTVTSAQKNPTAFYLCASSMTSGGASSYEQYFGPGTRLTVT.

This clone has a handful of counts. This rearrangement joins TRBV20-1 to TRBJ1-5; D is possibly TRBD1 (6 bases). Germline CDR1 DFQATT, CDR2 SNEGSKA (reference sequence). The CDR3 extends over 11 amino acids. Trimming pared 5 bases from V and 12 bases from J, leaving 14 bases between. The CDR3 coding sequence is TGCAGTGCTCCCACAGGGCACATCCAGCATTTT. It is translated as CSAPTGHIQHF.

This sequence joins TRBV15 and TRBJ2-4; a weak D match, TRBD2 (5 bases). Per the germline V gene, CDR1 is LNHNV and CDR2 is YYDKDF (reference sequence). The CDR3 is made up of 13 amino acids. V was cut by 5 bases and J by 9 bases, with 14 bases left in between. Here the CDR3 DNA reads TGTGCCACCAGCCCATCTGGAGGAGGCATTCAGTACTTC. This gives the protein CATSPSGGGIQYF.

CDR3 bases: TGCGCCAGCAGTCCCCGACACCCTAAAGAGCAGTACTTC. Amino acid sequence: CASSPRHPKEQYF. The chain joins TRBV23-1 to TRBJ2-7; no reliable D call. TRBV23-1 is an ORF for which the function is uncertain. Trimming pared 4 bases from V and 7 bases from J, leaving 14 bases between. This CDR3 is 13 amino acids long.

The chain is built from TRBV7-9 and TRBJ1-5, with 7 bases fitting TRBD1. CDR1 is SEHNR and CDR2 is FQNEAQ in the germline V gene (reference sequence). Germline trimming cut 1 base from V and 0 bases from J; bases unmatched to any gene: 3. The CDR3 is 16 residues long. The CDR3 sequence is CASSLGTGNSNQPQHF. The DNA for the CDR3 is TGTGCCAGCAGCTTAGGGACAGGCAATAGCAATCAGCCCCAGCATTTT. The whole variable domain, filled in from reference TRBV7-9 and TRBJ1-5, reads DTGVSQNPRHKITKRGQNVTFRCDPISEHNRLYWYRQTLGQGPEFLTYFQNEAQLEKSRLLSDRFSAERPKGSFSTLEIQRTEQGDSAMYLCASSLGTGNSNQPQHFGDGTRLSIL.

This chain links TRBV6-5 with TRBJ1-1; perhaps TRBD1 as D (6 bases). Trimming left V 10 bases short and J 0 bases short, with 15 bases between. The CDR3 has 14 amino acids. Germline loops: CDR1 MNHEY, CDR2 SVGAGI. In nucleotides, the CDR3 is TGTGCCACCGGGTGGGGGCTCATGAACACTGAAGCTTTCTTT. Amino acid sequence: CATGWGLMNTEAFF.

The chain is built from TRBV15 and TRBJ2-3, with 11 bases aligning to TRBD1. Germline CDR1 is LNHNV and CDR2 is YYDKDF (reference sequence). There are 13 residues in the CDR3. The ends lost 8 bases at V and 3 bases at J; junction bases unmatched: 1. CDR3 residues: CATGTGGTDTQYF. The DNA of the CDR3 is TGTGCCACCGGGACAGGGGGGACAGATACGCAGTATTTT.

The gene calls are TRBV3-1 (or the pseudogene TRBV3-2) and TRBJ1-2; possible D gene TRBD1, 5 bases. Trimming took 1 base from V and 4 from J, leaving 22 bases between them. Germline loops: CDR1 LGHDT, CDR2 YNNKEL (reference sequence). This CDR3 is 18 amino acids long. CDR3 loop: CASSQGNGFYTGFYGYTF. The DNA for the CDR3 is TGTGCCAGCAGCCAAGGGAACGGTTTCTATACAGGCTTCTATGGCTACACCTTC.

The chain carries TRBV2 and TRBJ1-5; 7 bases match TRBD1. Trimming cost V 6 bases and J 5 bases; bases outside gene matches: 7. CDR3 length: 14 amino acids. From germline, CDR1 is SNHLY and CDR2 FYNNEI. In DNA, the CDR3 is TGTGCCAGCAGAACCGGGACAGCTTATCAGCCCCAGCATTTT. Translated, it gives CASRTGTAYQPQHF.

This clone appeared once. The CDR3 loop is CSASDRRGSDTQYF. DNA of the CDR3: TGCAGTGCTAGTGACCGCCGGGGTTCAGATACGCAGTATTTT. The chain employs TRBV20-1 and TRBJ2-3; the D gene is possibly TRBD2 (5 bases). The CDR3 loop spans 14 amino acids. Per germline, CDR1 DFQATT and CDR2 SNEGSKA (reference sequence). The ends were cut back, 3 bases at V and 4 bases at J, with 14 bases in the middle.

The V gene is TRBV5-5, the J gene TRBJ1-1; the match to TRBD1 covers 7 bases. CDR3 length: 14 residues. The V gene end was trimmed by 2 bases and the J gene end by 3 bases; junction bases not matched to a gene: 4. CDR1 and CDR2 (germline): SGHKS, YYEKEE (reference sequence). As DNA, the CDR3 is TGTGCCAGCAGCTTAAGACAGGGATACACTGAAGCTTTCTTT. This codes for CASSLRQGYTEAFF.

CDR3 nucleotide sequence: TGTGCCAGCTACCTTCAGGGGAACACTGAAGCTTTCTTT. It yields the protein CASYLQGNTEAFF. The chain employs TRBV18 and TRBJ1-1; tentatively, D is TRBD1 (5 bases). The CDR3 spans 13 residues. In germline, CDR1 is KGHSH, CDR2 LQKENI. The germline V and J ends were trimmed by 7 bases and 1 base, with 10 bases remaining between them.

This sequence joins TRBV7-9 and TRBJ1-4; D perhaps matches TRBD1 (5 bases). From germline, CDR1 is SEHNR and CDR2 FQNEAQ (reference sequence). This CDR3 is 15 amino acids long. V gave up 5 bases and J gave up 4 bases, with 14 bases separating them. CDR3 sequence (DNA): TGTGCCAGCAGCCCCAACGGGGGTTTTAATGAAAAACTGTTTTTT. Protein product: CASSPNGGFNEKLFF. Combining the CDR3 with reference TRBV7-9 and TRBJ1-4 gives the whole variable domain DTGVSQNPRHKITKRGQNVTFRCDPISEHNRLYWYRQTLGQGPEFLTYFQNEAQLEKSRLLSDRFSAERPKGSFSTLEIQRTEQGDSAMYLCASSPNGGFNEKLFFGSGTQLSVL.

The J gene is TRBJ1-2, the V gene TRBV30, with D maybe TRBD1 (5 bases). Germline values: CDR1 GTSNPN, CDR2 SVGIG (reference sequence). The CDR3 loop spans 14 amino acids. Trimming cost V 4 bases and J 3 bases, with 15 bases left between them. The CDR3, as DNA: TGTGCCTGGAAAGGCGGGGCGCGGGACTATGGCTACACCTTC. It encodes CAWKGGARDYGYTF.

V gene TRBV6-6 combines with J gene TRBJ1-5; D is perhaps TRBD1 (6 bases). Trimming removed 5 bases at V and 1 base at J, with 12 bases between. Germline CDR1 MNHNY, CDR2 SVGAGI (reference sequence). The CDR3 is 15 amino acids. The chain's CDR3 is CASSPGDGSNQPQHF. The CDR3, as DNA: TGTGCCAGCAGTCCAGGGGACGGAAGCAATCAGCCCCAGCATTTT.

V gene TRBV28 combines with J gene TRBJ1-4; perhaps TRBD1 as D (5 bases). V was shortened by 5 bases and J by 0 bases, with 13 bases between the two germline ends. The CDR3 is 16 amino acids. Per the germline V gene, CDR1 is MDHEN and CDR2 is SYDVKM. Here the CDR3 DNA reads TGTGCCAGCAGTCTAGGACACCCCGCAACTAATGAAAAACTGTTTTTT. It encodes CASSLGHPATNEKLFF.

J is TRBJ1-1 and V is TRBV13; D possibly corresponds to TRBD1 (6 bases). Germline V gene sequence: CDR1 PRHDT, CDR2 FYEKMQ (reference sequence). V was cut by 6 bases and J by 0 bases, with 11 bases left in between. This CDR3 comprises 14 residues. Written as DNA, the CDR3 is TGTGCCAGCAGATGGGACAATATGAACACTGAAGCTTTCTTT. Translation: CASRWDNMNTEAFF.

The chain is built from TRBV6-5 and TRBJ2-3; TRBD2 might be the D (6 bases). The germline V and J ends were trimmed by 4 bases and 5 bases, with 13 bases remaining between them. CDR1 and CDR2 from the germline V gene are MNHEY and SVGAGI. The CDR3 sequence is 14 residues long. For the CDR3, the DNA is TGTGCCAGCAGTTCGAGACTAGTCGGAGATACGCAGTATTTT. This translates into CASSSRLVGDTQYF.

The rearrangement links TRBV3-1 (or the pseudogene TRBV3-2) to TRBJ2-5; D gene uncertain. CDR3 size: 17 residues. CDR1 is LGHDT, CDR2 YNNKEL, per germline (reference sequence). V shed 3 bases and J shed 0 bases, with 17 bases lying between them. The CDR3 bases are TGTGCCAGCAGCCAGCCTTACGGGTCCCGGGACCAAGAGACCCAGTACTTC. It is translated as CASSQPYGSRDQETQYF.

The V and J genes are TRBV9 and TRBJ1-3; 11 nucleotides match TRBD1. Losses at the gene ends were 3 bases for V and 0 bases for J; bases not matched to a gene: 5. CDR3 length equals 17 residues. CDR1 SGDLS and CDR2 YYNGEE come from the germline V gene. The chain's CDR3 is CASSAPGTGGSGNTIYF. The CDR3 DNA sequence: TGTGCCAGCAGCGCCCCCGGGACAGGGGGCTCTGGAAACACCATATATTTT. Combining the CDR3 with reference TRBV9 and TRBJ1-3 gives the whole variable domain DSGVTQTPKHLITATGQRVTLRCSPRSGDLSVYWYQQSLDQGLQFLIQYYNGEERAKGNILERFSAQQFPDLHSELNLSSLELGDSALYFCASSAPGTGGSGNTIYFGEGSWLTVV.

This rearrangement joins TRBV6-1 to TRBJ1-1, with TRBD1 identical over 10 bases. Germline V CDR1 and CDR2: MNHNS, SASEGT. Losses at the gene ends were 4 bases for V and 4 bases for J; bases not matched to a gene: 12. The CDR3 consists of 17 residues. The CDR3 sequence: CASSVDRGLASGTEAFF. The CDR3 region has the DNA TGTGCCAGCAGTGTTGACAGGGGGCTCGCTTCGGGCACTGAAGCTTTCTTT.